These 23 T cell receptor beta chains were all obtained from the same sample, sequenced in a study of CD8+ T cells in alopecia areata. Sequencing templates came from extracted RNA that was reverse transcribed into cDNA. Clones were read by immunoSEQ multiplex PCR, and TCRdb kept only the in-frame ones, dropping some. The sample consists of about 140,000 clones, around 51% of them appearing once. This sample comprised CD4+ T cells sorted from blood, obtained at week 0. The receptors derive from a human donor with alopecia areata.

The chain has TRBV30 and TRBJ1-1; TRBD1 is a possible D gene (5 bases). This CDR3 has 15 residues. Germline V gene data show CDR1 as GTSNPN and CDR2 as SVGIG (reference sequence). V was shortened by 2 bases and J by 0 bases, with 13 bases between the two germline ends. The CDR3 region is CAWSSPRVLNTEAFF. CDR3 bases: TGTGCCTGGAGTTCACCCAGGGTCCTGAACACTGAAGCTTTCTTT.

The genes are TRBV5-1 and TRBJ2-1; 9 bases agree with TRBD2. From germline, CDR1 is SGHRS and CDR2 YFSETQ. The CDR3 has 15 residues. Trimming removed 0 bases from V and 8 bases from J; junction bases left unmatched: 6. CDR3: CASSLDIAGDHEQFF. The CDR3 nucleotides read TGCGCCAGCAGCTTGGATATAGCGGGAGACCATGAGCAGTTCTTC.

This clone was counted a few times. This sequence joins TRBV7-2 and TRBJ2-7; 7 positions agree with TRBD2. V trimming: 5 bases; J trimming: 5 bases; junction bases outside the gene matches: 6. Germline CDR1 SGHTA, CDR2 FQGNSA. This CDR3 has 13 residues. The CDR3 DNA sequence: TGTGCCAGCAGCCGGCGGGGGATGGACGAGCAGTACTTC. Translation: CASSRRGMDEQYF.

The V and J genes are TRBV6-1 and TRBJ1-5; 7 nucleotides agree with TRBD1. The CDR3 covers 13 residues. The J segment lost 2 bases and the V segment lost 10 bases, leaving 5 bases of the junction unmatched. From germline, CDR1 is MNHNS and CDR2 SASEGT. The CDR3 region has the DNA TGTGCCACAGACAGGGTGGGCAATCAGCCCCAGCATTTT. Encoded protein: CATDRVGNQPQHF.

The chain uses TRBV29-1 and TRBJ2-7; tentatively, D is TRBD1 (5 bases). V shed 5 bases and J shed 10 bases, with 15 bases lying between them. Looked up from germline, CDR1 is SQVTM and CDR2 is ANQGSEA. CDR3 size: 11 residues. This CDR3 is CSVQTERTQYF. CDR3 sequence (DNA): TGCAGCGTTCAGACAGAACGAACACAGTACTTC.

The chain couples TRBV9 to TRBJ1-2; D is ambiguous. The germline V gene encodes CDR1 SGDLS and CDR2 YYNGEE. The CDR3 has 13 residues. Trimming took off 4 bases at V and 6 bases at J, with 13 bases between the two ends. CDR3: CASSLRPADGYTF. The CDR3 bases are TGTGCCAGCAGCTTAAGACCGGCGGATGGCTACACCTTC.

The chain combines TRBV30 with TRBJ2-7; no reliable D call. Germline V gene lookup returns CDR1 GTSNPN and CDR2 SVGIG (reference sequence). The length of the CDR3 is 13 residues. The V end lost 4 bases, the J end lost 0 bases, and 10 bases lay between the germline ends. The CDR3 coding sequence is TGTGCCTGGAAAGCCGAGATCTCCTACGAGCAGTACTTC. It is translated as CAWKAEISYEQYF.

V and J are TRBV9 and TRBJ2-7; TRBD1 aligns across 10 bases. Germline assignment: CDR1 SGDLS and CDR2 YYNGEE. V lost 4 bases, J lost 5 bases, and 15 bases stayed unmatched. The CDR3 extends over 17 amino acids. The CDR3 DNA reads as TGTGCCAGCAGCACATCCCATTTGGGGACAGGGGAGGACGAGCAGTACTTC. As protein: CASSTSHLGTGEDEQYF.

This chain joins TRBV10-2 and TRBJ1-2; 8 nucleotides align to TRBD1. This CDR3 is 14 amino acids long. In germline, CDR1 is WSHSY, CDR2 SAAADI. J gave up 8 bases and V 2 bases, and 7 bases lay outside the gene matches. The DNA for the CDR3 is TGCGCCAGCAGTGAGCCGGGACAGGCTGGAGGCTACACCTTC. Residues: CASSEPGQAGGYTF.

The chain is built from TRBV11-2 and TRBJ1-2, with a tentative D call TRBD1 (5 bases). Between the trimmed V and J ends, which lost 7 bases and 6 bases, there was a span of 18 bases. Germline values: CDR1 SGHAT, CDR2 FQNNGV. CDR3 length equals 14 residues. The CDR3 region has the DNA TGTGCCAGCACCTTTCGGGCGCGGGGCGATGGCTACACCTTC. Translated: CASTFRARGDGYTF.

The chain couples TRBV9 to TRBJ2-7; 11 positions agree with TRBD2. Per the germline V gene, CDR1 is SGDLS and CDR2 is YYNGEE. Trimming at V came to 0 bases and at J to 5 bases, leaving 4 bases not matched to a gene. The CDR3 extends over 15 amino acids. As DNA, the CDR3 is TGTGCCAGCAGCGTAGATAGCGGGAGGGAACACGAGCAGTACTTC. Its protein is CASSVDSGREHEQYF.

Only a few counts were recorded for this clone. The chain combines TRBV5-4 with TRBJ2-3; D is possibly TRBD1 (5 bases). Trimming removed 4 bases from V and 6 bases from J, with 12 bases in between. Germline assignment: CDR1 SGHNT and CDR2 YYREEE (reference sequence). This CDR3 contains 13 residues. CDR3 protein: CASSGSSGDTQYF. The CDR3, as DNA: TGTGCCAGCAGCGGCAGTTCAGGGGATACGCAGTATTTT.

This chain links TRBV20-1 with TRBJ2-7, with D uncertain. Germline assignment: CDR1 DFQATT and CDR2 SNEGSKA (reference sequence). The CDR3 runs 11 residues. V was trimmed by 0 bases and J by 3 bases, leaving 3 bases between them. The DNA for the CDR3 is TGCAGTGCTAGAGACCTCTACGAGCAGTACTTC. Translation gives CSARDLYEQYF.

The genes are TRBV18 and TRBJ2-7, with TRBD1 identical over 9 bases. Germline CDR1 KGHSH, CDR2 LQKENI. Germline trimming cut 6 bases from V and 5 bases from J; bases unmatched to any gene: 8. This CDR3 has 14 amino acids. As DNA, the CDR3 is TGTGCCAGCTCCCCGGGACAGGGTCGCGACGAGCAGTACTTC. Residues: CASSPGQGRDEQYF.

DNA of the CDR3: TGCAGCGTTGAACTAGCGGGATTTCGACAAGAGACCCAGTACTTC. The encoded protein is CSVELAGFRQETQYF. The gene calls are TRBV29-1 and TRBJ2-5, with TRBD2 identical over 9 bases. V trimming: 2 bases; J trimming: 2 bases; junction bases outside the gene matches: 6. The CDR3 covers 15 residues. CDR1 is SQVTM and CDR2 is ANQGSEA in the germline V gene.

This sequence joins TRBV30 and TRBJ2-3, with 10 bases lining up with TRBD2. CDR1 and CDR2 from the germline V gene are GTSNPN and SVGIG (reference sequence). This CDR3 has 13 amino acids. V lost 4 bases, J lost 6 bases, and 4 bases stayed unmatched. CDR3 DNA: TGTGCCTGGACTAGCGGGAGTATGGATACGCAGTATTTT. Translation gives CAWTSGSMDTQYF.

The chain carries TRBV29-1 and TRBJ2-7; D ambiguous. The CDR3 is 11 amino acids. Looked up from germline, CDR1 is SQVTM and CDR2 is ANQGSEA. V was shortened by 4 bases and J by 1 base, with 5 bases between the two germline ends. CDR3 in amino acids: CSVGRSYEQYF. The CDR3 coding sequence is TGCAGCGTTGGACGGTCCTACGAGCAGTACTTC.

There are a few counts of this clone. The rearrangement joins TRBV30 to TRBJ2-7; the D gene is possibly TRBD2 (7 bases). Germline V gene lookup returns CDR1 GTSNPN and CDR2 SVGIG (reference sequence). The length of the CDR3 is 14 residues. The ends were cut back, 5 bases at V and 6 bases at J, with 20 bases in the middle. The CDR3 sequence: CAWRQGGRGGEQYF. CDR3 DNA: TGTGCCTGGCGTCAAGGGGGGAGGGGCGGCGAGCAGTACTTC.

The V call is TRBV27, the J call TRBJ2-7; a weak D match, TRBD1 (6 bases). Germline V gives CDR1 MNHEY, CDR2 SMNVEV (reference sequence). There are 16 residues in the CDR3. V lost 2 bases and J lost 5, with 19 bases in between. The chain's CDR3 is CASSLNRPQGSNEQYF. The CDR3 DNA follows: TGTGCCAGCAGTTTAAATCGTCCCCAGGGGAGCAACGAGCAGTACTTC.

Concerning this clone itself: In the same sample, other DNA sequences code for this CDR3. The chain's CDR3 is CATSRVEETQYF. The CDR3 nucleotides are TGTGCCACCAGCAGAGTTGAGGAGACCCAGTACTTC. The J gene is TRBJ2-5, the V gene TRBV15; D call uncertain. Between the trimmed V and J ends, which lost 1 base and 5 bases, there was a span of 5 bases. The CDR3 runs 12 residues. In germline, CDR1 is LNHNV, CDR2 YYDKDF (reference sequence).

The chain combines TRBV25-1 with TRBJ1-3; D call uncertain. The CDR3 has 16 residues. The germline V and J ends were trimmed by 2 bases and 0 bases, with 11 bases remaining between them. In germline, CDR1 is MGHDK, CDR2 SYGVNS. The DNA of the CDR3 is TGTGCCAGCAGTGAACCGAGACACGTCTCTGGAAACACCATATATTTT. Protein product: CASSEPRHVSGNTIYF.

This sequence joins TRBV5-1 and TRBJ2-1, with TRBD1 matching over 8 bases. The CDR3 loop spans 14 amino acids. Per germline, CDR1 SGHRS and CDR2 YFSETQ. The V gene end was trimmed by 3 bases and the J gene end by 5 bases; junction bases not matched to a gene: 4. The CDR3 region has the DNA TGCGCCAGCAGCTCCGGGACAGGTAACAATGAGCAGTTCTTC. Translation: CASSSGTGNNEQFF.

The chain is built from TRBV11-1 and TRBJ2-3; 8 bases map to TRBD1. V lost 2 bases to trimming and J lost 2 bases; unmatched junction nucleotides: 6. The CDR3 is 16 amino acids. The germline CDR1 and CDR2 sequences are SGHAT and FQDESV (reference sequence). The DNA of the CDR3 is TGTGCCAGCAGCTTACGACAGGGGCTCCCCACAGATACGCAGTATTTT. Its translation: CASSLRQGLPTDTQYF.